This entry lists 32 T cell receptor beta chains sequenced from one sample in a study of CD8 T cells in Susac syndrome. Reverse transcription of 0.5 to 1 ug RNA was carried out with random hexamers. One entry per CDR3 protein results from TCRdb running MiXCR on the immunoSEQ multiplex PCR reads. The repertoire has about 150,000 distinct CDR3 sequences, around 94% of them found once; the top ten carry more than 0.065%. Sequenced input: CD4+ T cells from PBMCs. Receptors were obtained from a human donor in good health.

The V call is TRBV12-3 or TRBV12-4, the J call TRBJ1-3; D call uncertain. Trimming stripped 1 base from V and 0 bases from J, with 10 bases between. CDR3 length equals 16 residues. CDR3 DNA: TGTGCCAGCAGTTTAGGACGGATTCCCTCTGGAAACACCATATATTTT. It is translated as CASSLGRIPSGNTIYF.

The chain couples TRBV5-4 to TRBJ2-7, with TRBD1 matching 9 bases. V was clipped by 0 bases and J by 3 bases; unmatched bases: 10. The CDR3 covers 17 residues. In germline, CDR1 is SGHNT, CDR2 YYREEE (reference sequence). As DNA, the CDR3 is TGTGCCAGCAGCTTGGGGAGGTGGGGGACAGGGAACTACGAGCAGTACTTC. This gives the protein CASSLGRWGTGNYEQYF.

The chain links TRBV20-1 to TRBJ2-3; 8 nucleotides line up with TRBD1. The CDR3 is 15 residues long. The ends lost 3 bases at V and 5 bases at J; junction bases unmatched: 10. CDR1 is DFQATT and CDR2 is SNEGSKA in the germline V gene (reference sequence). CDR3 protein: CSASVYRGLEDTQYF. In nucleotides, the CDR3 is TGCAGTGCTAGTGTGTACAGGGGGTTGGAAGATACGCAGTATTTT.

The chain carries TRBV20-1 and TRBJ2-3, with D possibly called TRBD1 or TRBD2 (5 bases each). V lost 0 bases, J lost 2 bases, and 15 bases lay in between. The CDR3 length is 16 residues. Per the germline V gene, CDR1 is DFQATT and CDR2 is SNEGSKA (reference sequence). CDR3 nucleotides: TGCAGTGCTAGAGATTTGGGACGGCCGGTCACAGATACGCAGTATTTT. Its translation: CSARDLGRPVTDTQYF.

The genes are TRBV9 and TRBJ1-2; 8 nucleotides line up with TRBD1. This CDR3 is 15 amino acids long. Trimming removed 2 bases from V and 6 bases from J; junction bases left unmatched: 9. The germline V gene has CDR1 SGDLS and CDR2 YYNGEE. The CDR3 reads CASSVRPTGVNGYTF. CDR3 DNA sequence: TGTGCCAGCAGCGTCAGGCCGACAGGGGTTAATGGCTACACCTTC.

The chain recombines TRBV6-6 with TRBJ2-2, with D perhaps matching TRBD2 (5 bases). V was shortened by 6 bases and J by 4 bases, with 9 bases between the two germline ends. There are 13 residues in the CDR3. The V gene's germline CDR1 is MNHNY and CDR2 SVGAGI (reference sequence). CDR3 nucleotide sequence: TGTGCCAGCAGACCCCGGGGCACCGGGGAGCTGTTTTTT. It translates to CASRPRGTGELFF.

The chain has TRBV4-1 and TRBJ1-5, with a tentative D call TRBD1 (6 bases). With 0 bases removed from V and 3 bases from J, the gap between germline ends came to 15 bases. The CDR3 loop spans 17 amino acids. Germline V gives CDR1 MGHRA, CDR2 YSYEKL. This CDR3 reads CASSQDGGGPPNQPQHF. CDR3 sequence (DNA): TGCGCCAGCAGCCAAGATGGGGGGGGGCCCCCCAATCAGCCCCAGCATTTT.

This clonotype appeared once. J is TRBJ1-3 and V is TRBV12-3 or TRBV12-4; D not resolved. Trimming took 7 bases from V and 0 from J, leaving 13 bases between them. This CDR3 is built from 15 residues. CDR3 sequence (DNA): TGTGCCAGCAACCATTTGCCAGGCTCTGGAAACACCATATATTTT. Its protein product is CASNHLPGSGNTIYF.

The chain uses TRBV25-1 and TRBJ1-2, with D possibly TRBD1 on 5 matching bases. The CDR3 length is 14 residues. Trimming removed 3 bases at V and 4 bases at J, with 12 bases between. Germline CDR1 is MGHDK and CDR2 is SYGVNS. The CDR3: CASSETGPSYGYTF. For the CDR3, the DNA is TGTGCCAGCAGTGAGACGGGACCCTCCTATGGCTACACCTTC.

The CDR3 reads CSAGDLSGDNQPQHF. The CDR3 nucleotides are TGCAGTGCTGGGGACTTAAGTGGCGACAATCAGCCCCAGCATTTT. The V and J genes are TRBV20-1 and TRBJ1-5; a possible D gene is TRBD1 (5 bases). The CDR3 runs 15 residues. Germline V CDR1 and CDR2: DFQATT, SNEGSKA (reference sequence). The V and J ends lost 5 bases and 3 bases respectively, with 17 bases between them.

This clonotype was detected once. The rearrangement joins TRBV20-1 to TRBJ2-7, with D possibly being TRBD2 (6 bases). This CDR3 comprises 15 residues. The V gene lost 0 bases and the J gene lost 2 bases, with 14 bases spanning the gap. Germline values: CDR1 DFQATT, CDR2 SNEGSKA (reference sequence). The CDR3 coding sequence is TGCAGTGCTAGAGATGGAGCGGGCCTGGCCTACGAGCAGTACTTC. It specifies CSARDGAGLAYEQYF.

This chain joins TRBV27 and TRBJ1-3; no reliable D call. CDR1 is MNHEY and CDR2 is SMNVEV in the germline V gene (reference sequence). Trimming removed 6 bases from V and 4 bases from J, with 10 bases in between. The CDR3 runs to 13 residues. The CDR3 region has the DNA TGTGCCAGCAGCTCGACAAGAGGAAACACCATATATTTT. Translation gives CASSSTRGNTIYF.

This chain uses TRBV9 with TRBJ2-5; a possible D gene is TRBD1 (6 bases). Trimming cost V 3 bases and J 9 bases, with 18 bases left between them. The CDR3 is made up of 14 amino acids. Germline-derived CDR1 and CDR2 are SGDLS and YYNGEE. CDR3 bases: TGTGCCAGCAGCGCACAGGGTCAGATCTCGGCCCAGTACTTC. Protein: CASSAQGQISAQYF.

The chain carries TRBV11-2 and TRBJ2-7, with TRBD2 as a possible D gene (5 bases). Germline assignment: CDR1 SGHAT and CDR2 FQNNGV. The CDR3 sequence is 14 residues long. The ends were cut back, 3 bases at V and 8 bases at J, with 17 bases in the middle. DNA of the CDR3: TGTGCCAGCAGCTTTGCGGGCCGCTACGCCAAGCAGTACTTC. Its translation: CASSFAGRYAKQYF. Full variable domain (outside the CDR3, taken from reference TRBV11-2 and TRBJ2-7): EAGVAQSPRYKIIEKRQSVAFWCNPISGHATLYWYQQILGQGPKLLIQFQNNGVVDDSQLPKDRFSAERLKGVDSTLKIQPAKLEDSAVYLCASSFAGRYAKQYFGPGTRLTVT.

The V gene is TRBV20-1, the J gene TRBJ2-3; 10 nucleotides match TRBD2. Germline CDR1 reads DFQATT; CDR2 reads SNEGSKA (reference sequence). V lost 2 bases to trimming and J lost 4 bases; unmatched junction nucleotides: 6. The CDR3 length is 15 residues. The CDR3 nucleotides are TGCAGTGCTAGACGCTCTAGCGGGAGATCAGATACGCAGTATTTT. It translates to CSARRSSGRSDTQYF.

The J gene is TRBJ2-1, the V gene TRBV29-1; D is tentatively TRBD1 or TRBD2 (6 bases each). Trimming left V 5 bases short and J 7 bases short, with 15 bases between. The CDR3 is 13 residues long. The germline CDR1 and CDR2 sequences are SQVTM and ANQGSEA. The CDR3 nucleotides read TGCAGCGTTCACCCCGGAGGGGGAAATGAGCAGTTCTTC. It translates to CSVHPGGGNEQFF.

This chain connects TRBV10-3 to TRBJ2-7; D could derive from TRBD1 or TRBD2 (5 bases each). Germline V gene sequence: CDR1 ENHRY, CDR2 SYGVKD. CDR3 size: 14 residues. Trimming took off 3 bases at V and 0 bases at J, with 9 bases between the two ends. The CDR3 DNA follows: TGTGCCATCAGTGACGGGACCTCCTCCTACGAGCAGTACTTC. As protein: CAISDGTSSYEQYF.

The CDR3 loop is CSVDVGAANGYTF. The CDR3 DNA reads TGCAGCGTTGATGTGGGGGCGGCGAATGGCTACACCTTC. This chain uses TRBV29-1 with TRBJ1-2; TRBD1 might be the D (6 bases). Trimming pared 3 bases from V and 6 bases from J, leaving 14 bases between. Germline CDR1 reads SQVTM; CDR2 reads ANQGSEA. The CDR3 covers 13 residues.

The gene calls are TRBV18 and TRBJ2-5; D is unclear. Trimming shortened V by 2 bases and J by 1 base, and 14 bases separated the two germline ends. The CDR3 is 16 amino acids. The V gene's germline CDR1 is KGHSH and CDR2 LQKENI. The CDR3 spells CASSPTQLVAQETQYF. As DNA, the CDR3 is TGTGCCAGCTCACCAACGCAACTGGTCGCCCAAGAGACCCAGTACTTC.

The chain carries TRBV2 and TRBJ1-1; D gene unclear. V gave up 5 bases and J gave up 5 bases, with 12 bases separating them. There are 13 residues in the CDR3. Germline CDR1 SNHLY, CDR2 FYNNEI. CDR3 nucleotide sequence: TGTGCCAGCAGTTTCGTGGCGAGGACTGAAGCTTTCTTT. Translation gives CASSFVARTEAFF.

The chain recombines TRBV10-3 with TRBJ1-5; D ambiguous. This CDR3 contains 12 residues. Germline V gene sequence: CDR1 ENHRY, CDR2 SYGVKD. V lost 3 bases and J 4 bases, leaving 4 bases between the germline ends. CDR3 in amino acids: CAISDNNQPQHF. DNA for the CDR3: TGTGCCATCAGTGACAATAATCAGCCCCAGCATTTT.

The chain combines TRBV20-1 with TRBJ2-7, with D uncertain. This CDR3 region has 13 residues. V lost 0 bases, J lost 2 bases, and 8 bases lay in between. The germline CDR1 and CDR2 sequences are DFQATT and SNEGSKA (reference sequence). CDR3 sequence (DNA): TGCAGTGCTAGAGATTTGGCGGCCTACGAGCAGTACTTC. Translating gives CSARDLAAYEQYF.

The J gene is TRBJ1-1, the V gene TRBV30; D ambiguous. Trimming removed 3 bases from V and 3 bases from J, with 8 bases in between. This CDR3 is 12 amino acids long. CDR1 and CDR2 from the germline V gene are GTSNPN and SVGIG (reference sequence). CDR3: CAWRPSDTEAFF. The DNA of the CDR3 is TGTGCCTGGAGGCCGAGTGACACTGAAGCTTTCTTT.

The chain uses TRBV27 and TRBJ2-1; TRBD2 agrees at 9 bases. Germline assignment: CDR1 MNHEY and CDR2 SMNVEV (reference sequence). Trimming cost V 5 bases and J 6 bases; bases outside gene matches: 8. The CDR3 runs to 15 residues. The CDR3 region is CASSLIAGAGNEQFF. CDR3 DNA sequence: TGTGCCAGCAGTCTGATAGCGGGAGCAGGCAATGAGCAGTTCTTC.

The chain joins TRBV10-3 to TRBJ2-5; 8 bases align to TRBD2. J was trimmed by 3 bases and V by 4 bases; bases with no gene match: 1. The CDR3 sequence is 13 residues long. The germline V gene encodes CDR1 ENHRY and CDR2 SYGVKD. CDR3 amino acids: CAISVGGEETQYF. Here the CDR3 DNA reads TGTGCCATCAGTGTCGGGGGGGAAGAGACCCAGTACTTC.

The chain couples TRBV20-1 to TRBJ2-1, with 9 bases that match TRBD2. The V gene end was trimmed by 0 bases and the J gene end by 6 bases; junction bases not matched to a gene: 3. The germline gives CDR1 DFQATT, CDR2 SNEGSKA (reference sequence). This CDR3 spans 14 amino acids. The CDR3 bases are TGCAGTGCTAGAGACCCTAGCGGGACCAATGAGCAGTTCTTC. Its translation: CSARDPSGTNEQFF.

The rearrangement links TRBV5-1 to TRBJ2-1, with 11 bases identical to TRBD1. The CDR3 length is 16 residues. The V segment lost 1 base and the J segment 8 bases; nucleotides outside the gene matches: 8. Looked up from germline, CDR1 is SGHRS and CDR2 is YFSETQ. DNA for the CDR3: TGCGCCAGCAGCTTGCACCTCGGACAGGGGGCGGATGAGCAGTTCTTC. This gives the protein CASSLHLGQGADEQFF.

The chain links TRBV5-6 to TRBJ2-3, with a tentative D call TRBD2 (5 bases). The CDR3 is made up of 16 amino acids. Trimming cost V 0 bases and J 2 bases, with 13 bases left between them. From germline, CDR1 is SGHDT and CDR2 YYEEEE. DNA for the CDR3: TGTGCCAGCAGCTTGGCCGGGGTAGCGTTCACAGATACGCAGTATTTT. This sequence encodes CASSLAGVAFTDTQYF. Drawing the rest from reference TRBV5-6 and TRBJ2-3, the complete variable domain is DAGVTQSPTHLIKTRGQQVTLRCSPKSGHDTVSWYQQALGQGPQFIFQYYEEEERQRGNFPDRFSGHQFPNYSSELNVNALLLGDSALYLCASSLAGVAFTDTQYFGPGTRLTVL.

The rearrangement uses TRBV3-1 and TRBJ1-1; D remains ambiguous. Trimming took off 4 bases at V and 1 base at J, with 7 bases between the two ends. CDR1 and CDR2 (germline): LGHDT, YNNKEL (reference sequence). The length of the CDR3 is 13 residues. CDR3 sequence (DNA): TGTGCCAGCAGCCCGAAGGCGAACACTGAAGCTTTCTTT. This sequence encodes CASSPKANTEAFF. The full variable domain, its missing parts supplied by reference TRBV3-1 and TRBJ1-1, is DTAVSQTPKYLVTQMGNDKSIKCEQNLGHDTMYWYKQDSKKFLKIMFSYNNKELIINETVPNRFSPKSPDKAHLNLHINSLELGDSAVYFCASSPKANTEAFFGQGTRLTVV.

The J gene is TRBJ2-3, the V gene TRBV20-1; D is perhaps TRBD2 (5 bases). The CDR3 is 14 amino acids. Germline V gene lookup returns CDR1 DFQATT and CDR2 SNEGSKA (reference sequence). With 3 bases removed from V and 6 bases from J, the gap between germline ends came to 16 bases. CDR3 coding DNA: TGCAGTGCTAGTAGGCGGGTAGCTGTGGATACGCAGTATTTT. This encodes CSASRRVAVDTQYF.

V usage is TRBV5-1 and J usage is TRBJ2-3; a weak D match, TRBD2 (6 bases). This CDR3 spans 16 amino acids. Per the germline V gene, CDR1 is SGHRS and CDR2 is YFSETQ. V was trimmed by 6 bases and J by 3 bases, leaving 20 bases between them. The CDR3 spells CASTKEGQSWTDTQYF. CDR3 nucleotide sequence: TGCGCCAGCACCAAGGAGGGCCAAAGTTGGACAGATACGCAGTATTTT. Drawing the rest from reference TRBV5-1 and TRBJ2-3, the complete variable domain is KAGVTQTPRYLIKTRGQQVTLSCSPISGHRSVSWYQQTPGQGLQFLFEYFSETQRNKGNFPGRFSGRQFSNSRSEMNVSTLELGDSALYLCASTKEGQSWTDTQYFGPGTRLTVL.

The gene calls are TRBV18 and TRBJ1-2; 7 bases fit TRBD1. Germline assignment: CDR1 KGHSH and CDR2 LQKENI. The CDR3 totals 13 residues. The ends lost 4 bases at V and 4 bases at J; junction bases unmatched: 3. CDR3 sequence: CASSLDRIYGYTF. The CDR3 DNA is TGTGCCAGCTCACTGGACAGGATCTATGGCTACACCTTC.